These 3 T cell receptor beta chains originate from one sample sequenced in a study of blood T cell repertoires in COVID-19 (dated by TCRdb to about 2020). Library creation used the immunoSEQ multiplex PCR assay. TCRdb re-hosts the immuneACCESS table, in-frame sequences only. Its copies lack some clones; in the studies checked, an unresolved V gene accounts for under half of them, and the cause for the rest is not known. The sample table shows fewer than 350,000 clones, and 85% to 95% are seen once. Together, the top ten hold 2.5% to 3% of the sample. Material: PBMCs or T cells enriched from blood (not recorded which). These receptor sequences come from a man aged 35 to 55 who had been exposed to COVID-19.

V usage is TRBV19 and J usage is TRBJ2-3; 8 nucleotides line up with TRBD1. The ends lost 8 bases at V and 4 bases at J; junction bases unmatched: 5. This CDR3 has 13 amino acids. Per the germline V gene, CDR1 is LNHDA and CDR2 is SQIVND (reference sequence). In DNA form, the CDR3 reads TGTGCCAGTTCCCCAGGGGGCCCAGATACGCAGTATTTT. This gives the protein CASSPGGPDTQYF.

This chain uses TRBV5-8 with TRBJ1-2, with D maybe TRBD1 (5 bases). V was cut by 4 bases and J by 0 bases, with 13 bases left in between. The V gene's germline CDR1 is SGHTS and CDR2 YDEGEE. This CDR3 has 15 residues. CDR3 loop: CASSLSGGANYGYTF. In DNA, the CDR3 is TGTGCCAGCAGCCTGTCCGGGGGGGCTAACTATGGCTACACCTTC.

CDR3 region: CASSGRTVQETQYF. The CDR3 DNA reads TGTGCCAGCAGCGGCAGGACAGTCCAAGAGACCCAGTACTTC. This chain connects TRBV5-4 to TRBJ2-5, with D maybe TRBD1 (6 bases). The CDR3 is 14 amino acids. Per germline, CDR1 SGHNT and CDR2 YYREEE (reference sequence). Trimming stripped 4 bases from V and 1 base from J, with 11 bases between. Full variable domain (rest looked up from reference TRBV5-4 and TRBJ2-5): ETGVTQSPTHLIKTRGQQVTLRCSSQSGHNTVSWYQQALGQGPQFIFQYYREEENGRGNFPPRFSGLQFPNYSSELNVNALELDDSALYLCASSGRTVQETQYFGPGTRLLVL.